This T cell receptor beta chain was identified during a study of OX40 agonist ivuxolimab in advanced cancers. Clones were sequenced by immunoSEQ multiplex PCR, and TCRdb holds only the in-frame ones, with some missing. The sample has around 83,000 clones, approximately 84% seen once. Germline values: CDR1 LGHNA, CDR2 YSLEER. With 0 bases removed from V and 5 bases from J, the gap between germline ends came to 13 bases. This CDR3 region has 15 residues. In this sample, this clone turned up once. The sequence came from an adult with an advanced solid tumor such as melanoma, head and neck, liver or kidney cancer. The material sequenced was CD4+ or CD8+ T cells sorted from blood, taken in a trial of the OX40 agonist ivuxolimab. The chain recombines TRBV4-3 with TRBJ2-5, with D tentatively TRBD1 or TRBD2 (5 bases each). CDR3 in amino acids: CASSQDMFREETQYF. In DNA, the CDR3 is TGCGCCAGCAGCCAAGATATGTTCAGGGAGGAGACCCAGTACTTC.